This T cell receptor (beta chain) came from a study of prognosis after radiotherapy for stage I lung cancer. General study findings and limits: Patients who had metastases reportedly showed TRBV and TRBJ gene usage that varied from that of patients who did not.

The CDR3 loop spans 13 amino acids. With 3 bases removed from V and 4 bases from J, the gap between germline ends came to 9 bases. Using two-round multiplex PCR, the authors amplified TCR beta CDR3 from genomic DNA. First-round PCR, the initial amplification, used primers specific to each TRBV and TRBJ gene. TCRdb called the multiplex PCR reads again in MiXCR, with one record for every CDR3 protein. Of about 18,000 distinct CDR3 sequences listed, about a sixth were seen once; the top ten hold around 40%. This clonotype was recorded many times. As yet, its antigen is unknown. This clonotype originated in a donor over 45 with non-small cell lung cancer. The chain combines TRBV12-3 or TRBV12-4 with TRBJ1-2; D not resolved. This material consisted of PBMCs, taken before or after stereotactic body radiation therapy (not recorded which). CDR3 loop: CASSLNSPYGYTF. CDR3 in DNA: TGTGCCAGCAGTTTGAACAGTCCCTATGGCTACACCTTC.